This is a list of T cell receptor beta chains from one sample in a study of neoadjuvant anti-PD-1 for oral cavity cancer. Libraries were prepared by immunoSEQ multiplex PCR; TCRdb keeps only in-frame clonotypes and omits some of them. The data contain under 25,000 clones, 27% of them singletons. Sequencing used tumor tissue, obtained after nivolumab (anti-PD-1) treatment. Receptor source: a person aged 40 to 85 with oral cavity squamous cell carcinoma. Each CDR3 is given with its conserved first and last residue. Fields, in order: CDR3 DNA, CDR3 protein, CDR3 length, J gene, clone size, V gene, D gene. The D gene is left open where the match is weak. Clone size, where shown, is once, few, many, or a class for clones that have expanded.

CDR3 DNA: TGCGCCAGCAGCGAGGGGAGCTCCTACGAGCAGTACTTC
CDR3 protein: CASSEGSSYEQYF
CDR3 length: 13
J gene: TRBJ2-7
clone size: many
V gene: TRBV5-1
D gene: -

CDR3 DNA: TGCGCCAGCAGCTTGAGTATGGCAACCTCTGGGGCCAACGTCCTGACTTTC
CDR3 protein: CASSLSMATSGANVLTF
CDR3 length: 17
J gene: TRBJ2-6
clone size: -
V gene: TRBV5-1
D gene: -

CDR3 DNA: TGTGCCAGCAGCTTAGCGACCGGTCACACCAATGAAGCTTTCTTT
CDR3 protein: CASSLATGHTNEAFF
CDR3 length: 15
J gene: TRBJ1-1
clone size: -
V gene: TRBV7-9
D gene: -

CDR3 DNA: TGTGCCATCAAGGCGGGGGCGAACACTGAAGCTTTCTTT
CDR3 protein: CAIKAGANTEAFF
CDR3 length: 13
J gene: TRBJ1-1
clone size: few
V gene: TRBV19
D gene: -

CDR3 DNA: TGCGCCAGCAGAGGCGCCAACTATGGCTACACCTTC
CDR3 protein: CASRGANYGYTF
CDR3 length: 12
J gene: TRBJ1-2
clone size: many
V gene: TRBV5-1
D gene: -

CDR3 DNA: TGTGCCAGCAGAACGGGACAGGGATCATCAGATACGCAGTATTTT
CDR3 protein: CASRTGQGSSDTQYF
CDR3 length: 15
J gene: TRBJ2-3
clone size: -
V gene: TRBV11-2
D gene: TRBD1

CDR3 DNA: TGCGCCAGCAGCGGGGGGACTCGTAACACCGGGGAGCTGTTTTTT
CDR3 protein: CASSGGTRNTGELFF
CDR3 length: 15
J gene: TRBJ2-2
clone size: -
V gene: TRBV5-1
D gene: -

CDR3 DNA: TGCAGCGTTGAAGGTACCCCTTACTCCTACAATGAGCAGTTCTTC
CDR3 protein: CSVEGTPYSYNEQFF
CDR3 length: 15
J gene: TRBJ2-1
clone size: once
V gene: TRBV29-1
D gene: -

CDR3 DNA: TGTGCCAGCAGGGTAGGGACTAGCGGAAACAATGAGCAGTTCTTC
CDR3 protein: CASRVGTSGNNEQFF
CDR3 length: 15
J gene: TRBJ2-1
clone size: few
V gene: TRBV27
D gene: TRBD2

CDR3 DNA: TGTGCCAGCAGGGGGGTGGGCGTCAGCTCCTACAATGAGCAGTTCTTC
CDR3 protein: CASRGVGVSSYNEQFF
CDR3 length: 16
J gene: TRBJ2-1
clone size: -
V gene: TRBV27
D gene: -

CDR3 DNA: TGTGCCAGTACCGGGGCTAGCGTATTGACCTACGAGCAGTACTTC
CDR3 protein: CASTGASVLTYEQYF
CDR3 length: 15
J gene: TRBJ2-7
clone size: few
V gene: TRBV19
D gene: -

CDR3 DNA: TGTGCCACCAGCAGCGACAGGAGAGAGACCCAGTACTTC
CDR3 protein: CATSSDRRETQYF
CDR3 length: 13
J gene: TRBJ2-5
clone size: once
V gene: TRBV15
D gene: -

CDR3 DNA: TGTGCCAGCAGTTTCTCCTTTGGAGGGACCGGGGAGCTGTTTTTT
CDR3 protein: CASSFSFGGTGELFF
CDR3 length: 15
J gene: TRBJ2-2
clone size: -
V gene: TRBV27
D gene: -

CDR3 DNA: TGTGCCACCACCCCTGGGGGGAATGTGGAGGTCTACGAGCAGTACTTC
CDR3 protein: CATTPGGNVEVYEQYF
CDR3 length: 16
J gene: TRBJ2-7
clone size: -
V gene: TRBV15
D gene: -

CDR3 DNA: TGTGCCAGCAGCCCGGACGGGAACTATGGCTACACCTTC
CDR3 protein: CASSPDGNYGYTF
CDR3 length: 13
J gene: TRBJ1-2
clone size: -
V gene: TRBV9
D gene: -